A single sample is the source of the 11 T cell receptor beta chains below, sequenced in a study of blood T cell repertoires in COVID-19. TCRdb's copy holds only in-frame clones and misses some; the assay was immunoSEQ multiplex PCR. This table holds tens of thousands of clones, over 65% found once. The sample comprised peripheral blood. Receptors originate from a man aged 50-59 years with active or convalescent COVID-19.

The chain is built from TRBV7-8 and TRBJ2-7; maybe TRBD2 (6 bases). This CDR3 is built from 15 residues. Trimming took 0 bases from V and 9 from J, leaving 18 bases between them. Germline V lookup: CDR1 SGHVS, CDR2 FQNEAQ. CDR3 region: CASSLARGALEGQYF. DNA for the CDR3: TGTGCCAGCAGCTTAGCGCGGGGTGCCCTGGAAGGGCAGTACTTC.

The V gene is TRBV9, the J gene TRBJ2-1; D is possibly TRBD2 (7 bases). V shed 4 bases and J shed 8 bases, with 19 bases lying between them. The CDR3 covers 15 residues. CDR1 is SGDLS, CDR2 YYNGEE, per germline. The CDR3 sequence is CASSPYGGAMDEQFF. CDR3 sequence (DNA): TGTGCCAGCAGCCCCTATGGGGGGGCGATGGATGAGCAGTTCTTC.

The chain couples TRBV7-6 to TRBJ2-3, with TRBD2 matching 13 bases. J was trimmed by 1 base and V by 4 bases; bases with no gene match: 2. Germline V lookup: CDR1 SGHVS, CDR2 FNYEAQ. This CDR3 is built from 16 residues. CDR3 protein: CASSWTSGGGTDTQYF. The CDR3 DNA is TGTGCCAGCAGCTGGACTAGCGGGGGAGGCACAGATACGCAGTATTTT. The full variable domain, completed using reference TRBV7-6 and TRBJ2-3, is GAGVSQSPRYKVTKRGQDVALRCDPISGHVSLYWYRQALGQGPEFLTYFNYEAQQDKSGLPNDRFSAERPEGSISTLTIQRTEQRDSAMYRCASSWTSGGGTDTQYFGPGTRLTVL.

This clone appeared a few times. In nucleotides, the CDR3 is TGTGCCAGCAGTTTTTACCGGACCGGGGAGCTGTTTTTT. As protein: CASSFYRTGELFF. The chain employs TRBV12-3 or TRBV12-4 and TRBJ2-2; D ambiguous. The CDR3 covers 13 residues. The germline V and J ends were trimmed by 3 bases and 5 bases, with 7 bases remaining between them.

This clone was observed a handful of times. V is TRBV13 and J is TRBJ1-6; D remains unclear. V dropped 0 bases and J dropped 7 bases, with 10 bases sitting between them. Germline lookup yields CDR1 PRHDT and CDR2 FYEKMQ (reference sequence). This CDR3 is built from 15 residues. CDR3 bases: TGTGCCAGCAGCTTAGGGGACCGGGAGAATTCACCCCTCCACTTT. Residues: CASSLGDRENSPLHF. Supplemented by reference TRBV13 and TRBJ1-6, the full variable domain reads AAGVIQSPRHLIKEKRETATLKCYPIPRHDTVYWYQQGPGQDPQFLISFYEKMQSDKGSIPDRFSAQQFSDYHSELNMSSLELGDSALYFCASSLGDRENSPLHFGNGTRLTVT.

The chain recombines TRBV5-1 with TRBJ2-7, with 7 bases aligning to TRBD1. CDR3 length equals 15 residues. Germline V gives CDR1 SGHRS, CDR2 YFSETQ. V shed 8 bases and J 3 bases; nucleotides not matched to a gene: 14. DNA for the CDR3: TGCGCCAGTAGGAGTGCCCCCACAGGGGACTACGAGCAGTACTTC. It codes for CASRSAPTGDYEQYF. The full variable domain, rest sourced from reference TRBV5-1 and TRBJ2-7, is KAGVTQTPRYLIKTRGQQVTLSCSPISGHRSVSWYQQTPGQGLQFLFEYFSETQRNKGNFPGRFSGRQFSNSRSEMNVSTLELGDSALYLCASRSAPTGDYEQYFGPGTRLTVT.

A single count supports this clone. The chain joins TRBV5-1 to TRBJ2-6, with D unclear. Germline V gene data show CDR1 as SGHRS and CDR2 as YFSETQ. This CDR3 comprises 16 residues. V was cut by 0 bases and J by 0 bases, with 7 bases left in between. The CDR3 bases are TGCGCCAGCAGCTTGGGGTCCGGCTCTGGGGCCAACGTCCTGACTTTC. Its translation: CASSLGSGSGANVLTF.

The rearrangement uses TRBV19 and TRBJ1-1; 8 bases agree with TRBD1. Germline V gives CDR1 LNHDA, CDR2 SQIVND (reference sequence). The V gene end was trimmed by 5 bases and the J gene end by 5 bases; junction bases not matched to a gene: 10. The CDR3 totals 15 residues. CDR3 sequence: CASSPRDRKGTEAFF. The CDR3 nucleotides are TGTGCCAGTAGTCCTCGGGACAGGAAGGGGACTGAAGCTTTCTTT.

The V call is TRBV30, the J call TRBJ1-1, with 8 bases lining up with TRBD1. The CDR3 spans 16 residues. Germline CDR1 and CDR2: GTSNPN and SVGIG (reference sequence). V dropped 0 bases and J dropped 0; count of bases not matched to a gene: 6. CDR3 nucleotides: TGTGCCTGGAGTGTAGGGGCAGGGGGCTTGAACACTGAAGCTTTCTTT. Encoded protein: CAWSVGAGGLNTEAFF.

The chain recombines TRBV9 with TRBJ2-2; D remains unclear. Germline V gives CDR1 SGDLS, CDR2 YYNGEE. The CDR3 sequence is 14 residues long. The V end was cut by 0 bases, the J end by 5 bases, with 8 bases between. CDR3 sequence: CASSVGRATGELFF. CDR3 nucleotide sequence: TGTGCCAGCAGCGTAGGTCGAGCAACCGGGGAGCTGTTTTTT. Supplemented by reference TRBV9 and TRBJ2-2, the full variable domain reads DSGVTQTPKHLITATGQRVTLRCSPRSGDLSVYWYQQSLDQGLQFLIQYYNGEERAKGNILERFSAQQFPDLHSELNLSSLELGDSALYFCASSVGRATGELFFGEGSRLTVL.

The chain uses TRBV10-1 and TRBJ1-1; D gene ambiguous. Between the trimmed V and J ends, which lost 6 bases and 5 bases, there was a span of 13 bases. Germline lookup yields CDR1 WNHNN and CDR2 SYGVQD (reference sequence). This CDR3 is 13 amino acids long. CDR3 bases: TGCGCCAGCAGGGCAGGCGTGTTGACTGAAGCTTTCTTT. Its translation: CASRAGVLTEAFF.